This T cell receptor beta chain was found in a study of blood T cell repertoires in COVID-19. Libraries were prepared by immunoSEQ multiplex PCR; TCRdb keeps only in-frame clonotypes and omits some of them. Of 95,000 to 110,000 clones listed, roughly nine tenths are singletons. After removal of 5 bases from V and 2 bases from J, the junction contained 2 bases not matched to a gene. The CDR3 runs 15 residues. From germline, CDR1 is SGHTA and CDR2 FQGTGA. The rearrangement links TRBV7-3 to TRBJ2-1; 11 bases line up with TRBD1. This receptor was identified in an elderly woman in a cohort sampled during active COVID-19. The specimen was peripheral blood. The CDR3 bases are TGTGCCAGCAGCCGGGACAGGGGGACCTACAATGAGCAGTTCTTC. Protein product: CASSRDRGTYNEQFF.